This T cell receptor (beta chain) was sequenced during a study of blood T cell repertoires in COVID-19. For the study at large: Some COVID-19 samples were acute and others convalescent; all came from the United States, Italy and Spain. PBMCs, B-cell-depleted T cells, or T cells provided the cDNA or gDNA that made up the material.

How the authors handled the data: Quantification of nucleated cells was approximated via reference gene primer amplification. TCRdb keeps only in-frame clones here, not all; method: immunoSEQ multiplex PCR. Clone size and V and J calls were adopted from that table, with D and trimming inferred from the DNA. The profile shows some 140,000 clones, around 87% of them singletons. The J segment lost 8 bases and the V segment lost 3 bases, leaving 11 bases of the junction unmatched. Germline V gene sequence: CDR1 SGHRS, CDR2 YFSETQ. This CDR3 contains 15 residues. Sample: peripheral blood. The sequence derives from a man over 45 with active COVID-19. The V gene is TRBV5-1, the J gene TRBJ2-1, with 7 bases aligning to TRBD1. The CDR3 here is CASSSTDRVEDEQFF. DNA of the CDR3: TGCGCCAGCAGCTCTACTGACAGGGTAGAAGATGAGCAGTTCTTC.